This T cell receptor beta chain was obtained from a study of cytomegalovirus exposure and HLA in healthy donors. Study overall: A prior study identified 120 million or so unique TCR beta sequences from about 180 million T cells.

Trimming stripped 3 bases from V and 2 bases from J, with 7 bases between. The CDR3 consists of 13 residues. Looked up from germline, CDR1 is SGHTA and CDR2 is FQGNSA. Overall study results and limits: It was reported in a later analysis that an Asian-associated ancestry cluster showed fewer N-insertions than the 666-donor mean. Later work associated 17,000 or so TCR beta sequences with HLA alleles at 0.05 false discovery rate. Most likely, a cluster of highly shared sequence variants arose as a sequencing artifact.

As regards this clone: Its antigen remains unknown.

The PCR made use of 60 Vbeta and 13 Jbeta primers. Sequenced by immunoSEQ multiplex PCR; TCRdb stores in-frame clones only, minus some. This sample has 74,000 or so clones, with about 78% found just once. The receptor was isolated from a male donor in good health and CMV-seropositive. The sequenced sample consisted of PBMCs. The V gene is TRBV7-2, the J gene TRBJ1-2, with D possibly being TRBD1 (5 bases). The CDR3 loop reads CASSFGGNYGYTF. In DNA form, the CDR3 reads TGTGCCAGCAGCTTCGGGGGAAACTATGGCTACACCTTC. Together with reference TRBV7-2 and TRBJ1-2, the CDR3 gives the full variable domain: GAGVSQSPSNKVTEKGKDVELRCDPISGHTALYWYRQSLGQGLEFLIYFQGNSAPDKSGLPSDRFSAERTGGSVSTLTIQRTQQEDSAVYLCASSFGGNYGYTFGSGTRLTVV.